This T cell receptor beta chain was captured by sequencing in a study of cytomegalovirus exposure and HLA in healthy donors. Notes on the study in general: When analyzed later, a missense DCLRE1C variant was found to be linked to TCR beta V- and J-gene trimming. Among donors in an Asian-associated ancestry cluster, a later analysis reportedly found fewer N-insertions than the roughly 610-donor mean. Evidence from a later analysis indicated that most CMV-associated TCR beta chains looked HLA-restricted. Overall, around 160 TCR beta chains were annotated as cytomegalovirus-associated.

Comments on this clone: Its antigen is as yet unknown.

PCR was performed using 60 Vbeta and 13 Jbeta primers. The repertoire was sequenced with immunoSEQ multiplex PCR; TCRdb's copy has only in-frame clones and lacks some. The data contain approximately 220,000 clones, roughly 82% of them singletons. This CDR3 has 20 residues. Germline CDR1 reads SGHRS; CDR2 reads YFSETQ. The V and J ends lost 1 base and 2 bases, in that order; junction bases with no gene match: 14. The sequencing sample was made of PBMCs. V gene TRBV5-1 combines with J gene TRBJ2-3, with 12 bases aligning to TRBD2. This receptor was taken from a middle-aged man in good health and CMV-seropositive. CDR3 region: CASSLWGLAGTSSDTDTQYF. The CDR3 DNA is TGCGCCAGCAGCTTGTGGGGACTAGCGGGCACATCTAGTGACACAGATACGCAGTATTTT. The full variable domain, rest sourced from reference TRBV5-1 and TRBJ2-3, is KAGVTQTPRYLIKTRGQQVTLSCSPISGHRSVSWYQQTPGQGLQFLFEYFSETQRNKGNFPGRFSGRQFSNSRSEMNVSTLELGDSALYLCASSLWGLAGTSSDTDTQYFGPGTRLTVL.